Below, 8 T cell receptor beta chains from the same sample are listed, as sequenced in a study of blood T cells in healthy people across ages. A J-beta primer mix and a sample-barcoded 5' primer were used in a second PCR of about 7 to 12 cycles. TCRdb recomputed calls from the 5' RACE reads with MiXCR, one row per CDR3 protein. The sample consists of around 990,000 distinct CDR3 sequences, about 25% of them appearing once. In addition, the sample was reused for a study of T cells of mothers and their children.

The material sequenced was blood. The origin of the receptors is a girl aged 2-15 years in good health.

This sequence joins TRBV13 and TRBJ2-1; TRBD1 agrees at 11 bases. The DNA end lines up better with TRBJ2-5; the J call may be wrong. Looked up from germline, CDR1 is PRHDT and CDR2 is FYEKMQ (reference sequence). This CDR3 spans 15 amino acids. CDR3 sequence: CASSSGGTGGETQYF. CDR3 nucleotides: TGTGCCAGCAGCTCAGGAGGGACAGGGGGGGAGACCCAGTACTTC.

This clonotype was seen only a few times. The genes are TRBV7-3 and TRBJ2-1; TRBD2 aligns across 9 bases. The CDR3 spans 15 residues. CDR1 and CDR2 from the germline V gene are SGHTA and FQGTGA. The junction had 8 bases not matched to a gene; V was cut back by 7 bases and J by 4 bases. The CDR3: CASIKRGEFYNEQFF. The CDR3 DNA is TGTGCCAGCATCAAGCGGGGGGAATTTTACAATGAGCAGTTCTTC. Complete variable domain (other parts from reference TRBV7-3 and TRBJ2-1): GAGVSQTPSNKVTEKGKYVELRCDPISGHTALYWYRQSLGQGPEFLIYFQGTGAADDSGLPNDRFFAVRPEGSVSTLKIQRTERGDSAVYLCASIKRGEFYNEQFFGPGTRLTVL.

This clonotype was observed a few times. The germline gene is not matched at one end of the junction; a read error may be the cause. DNA of the CDR3: TGCAGCACAACCCGGACAGATAACCATGGCTACACCTTC. Translation: CSTTRTDNHGYTF. The chain is built from TRBV29-1 and TRBJ1-2; weak D call: TRBD1 (6 bases). Germline V lookup: CDR1 SQVTM, CDR2 ANQGSEA. The CDR3 contains 13 residues.

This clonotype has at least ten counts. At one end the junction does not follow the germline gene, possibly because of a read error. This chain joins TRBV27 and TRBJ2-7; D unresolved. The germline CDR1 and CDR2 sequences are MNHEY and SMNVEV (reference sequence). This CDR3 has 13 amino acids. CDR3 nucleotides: TGCGCCAGCAGCTTATATGGGTCCTACGAGCAGTACTTC. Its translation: CASSLYGSYEQYF.

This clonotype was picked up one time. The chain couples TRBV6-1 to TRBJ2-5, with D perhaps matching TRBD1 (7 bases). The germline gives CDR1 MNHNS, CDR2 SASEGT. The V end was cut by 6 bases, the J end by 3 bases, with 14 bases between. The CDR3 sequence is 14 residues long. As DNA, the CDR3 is TGTGCCAGCAGCCCAGGGGGGTGGGAAGAGACCCAGTACTTC. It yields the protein CASSPGGWEETQYF.

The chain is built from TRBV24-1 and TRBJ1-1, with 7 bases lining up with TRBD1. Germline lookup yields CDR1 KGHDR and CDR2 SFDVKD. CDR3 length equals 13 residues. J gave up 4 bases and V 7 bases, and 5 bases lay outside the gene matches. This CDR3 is CATRDRLTTEAFF. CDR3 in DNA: TGTGCCACCAGGGACAGGCTGACCACTGAAGCTTTCTTT.

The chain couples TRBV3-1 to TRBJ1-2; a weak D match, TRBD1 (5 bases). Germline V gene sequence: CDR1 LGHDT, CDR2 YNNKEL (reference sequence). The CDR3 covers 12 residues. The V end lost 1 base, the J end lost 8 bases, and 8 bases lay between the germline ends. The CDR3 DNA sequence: TGTGCCAGCAGCCAAGTAGGGGAAGGCTACACCTTC. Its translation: CASSQVGEGYTF.

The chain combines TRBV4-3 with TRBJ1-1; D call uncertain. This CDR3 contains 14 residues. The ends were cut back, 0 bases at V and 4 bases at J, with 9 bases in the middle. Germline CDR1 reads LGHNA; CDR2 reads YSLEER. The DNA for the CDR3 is TGCGCCAGCAGCCAAGATTGGCTGGTCACTGAAGCTTTCTTT. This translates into CASSQDWLVTEAFF.